The TCR beta chain under discussion was sequenced for a study of shared clonotypes between healthy human individuals. General study findings and limits: Generation probabilities were higher for clonotypes shared across all four sorted-subset donors than for unshared ones. Naive CD4 clonotypes overlapped across a handful of donors at roughly 5%.

Clones were read by immunoSEQ multiplex PCR, and TCRdb kept only the in-frame ones, dropping some. Of about 1.1 million clones listed, around 78% are singletons. Losses at the gene ends were 5 bases for V and 6 bases for J; bases not matched to a gene: 12. The germline V gene encodes CDR1 SGHTA and CDR2 FQGTGA. The CDR3 covers 15 residues. On this clone: The target antigen is unknown.

Material: memory CD4+ T cells from PBMCs. Subset in this sample: CD45RA-negative fraction. This sequence joins TRBV7-3 and TRBJ1-2, with 7 bases identical to TRBD1. The TCR comes from a man aged 18 to 30 in good health. Some clones in this sample may be carry-over from other donors' samples. The CDR3 sequence is CASSQQMGGGDGYTF. In DNA, the CDR3 is TGTGCCAGCAGCCAACAAATGGGAGGGGGCGATGGCTACACCTTC.